The 10 T cell receptor beta chains given below trace back to one sample, sequenced in a study of blood T cell repertoires in COVID-19. TCRdb keeps only in-frame clones here, not all; method: immunoSEQ multiplex PCR. The data contain 110,000 to 150,000 clones, approximately 85% of them singletons. Specimen: peripheral blood. The receptors stem from a man between 50 and 59 years old with acute or convalescent COVID-19.

The J gene is TRBJ2-3, the V gene TRBV5-6; 7 bases are shared with TRBD1. V lost 4 bases and J lost 8; bases outside the gene matches: 7. Germline CDR1 SGHDT, CDR2 YYEEEE. The CDR3 covers 13 residues. The CDR3 coding sequence is TGTGCCAGCAGCGTGGGACAGTTGGGTACGCAGTATTTT. Protein: CASSVGQLGTQYF.

This clone came up once. The chain recombines TRBV6-4 with TRBJ2-4; tentative D call: TRBD2 (5 bases). This CDR3 region has 12 residues. Trimming pared 4 bases from V and 8 bases from J, leaving 9 bases between. From germline, CDR1 is MRHNA and CDR2 SNTAGT. The CDR3 nucleotides read TGTGCCAGCAGTGCGGGGAGAGACATTCAGTACTTC. This codes for CASSAGRDIQYF.

The gene calls are TRBV4-2 and TRBJ1-5; D remains ambiguous. CDR1 is LGHNA, CDR2 YNFKEQ, per germline. V was shortened by 2 bases and J by 6 bases, with 8 bases between the two germline ends. This CDR3 contains 13 residues. The CDR3 sequence: CASSQTVRQPQHF. The CDR3 nucleotides are TGTGCCAGCAGCCAAACAGTACGTCAGCCCCAGCATTTT.

The V call is TRBV5-1, the J call TRBJ2-5; no clear D gene. CDR3 length: 15 residues. The V end was cut by 0 bases, the J end by 1 base, with 10 bases between. CDR1 SGHRS and CDR2 YFSETQ come from the germline V gene. The CDR3 coding sequence is TGCGCCAGCAGCTTGGCCCAGGTGAGCCAAGAGACCCAGTACTTC. Translating gives CASSLAQVSQETQYF.

This chain links TRBV2 with TRBJ1-6, with 7 bases identical to TRBD1. The CDR3 has 15 residues. The V gene's germline CDR1 is SNHLY and CDR2 FYNNEI. The ends lost 5 bases at V and 0 bases at J; junction bases unmatched: 1. For the CDR3, the DNA is TGTGCCAGCAGTAGACAGGGCTCCTATAATTCACCCCTCCACTTT. It is translated as CASSRQGSYNSPLHF.

The chain links TRBV28 to TRBJ2-1, with TRBD2 identical over 7 bases. The CDR3 contains 15 residues. Trimming removed 7 bases from V and 5 bases from J; junction bases left unmatched: 11. The V gene's germline CDR1 is MDHEN and CDR2 SYDVKM. In DNA form, the CDR3 reads TGTGCCAGCATCGAACGCGGGAGCCCCCACAATGAGCAGTTCTTC. Its translation: CASIERGSPHNEQFF.

The V gene is TRBV18, the J gene TRBJ2-7, with D maybe TRBD1 (6 bases). Germline V lookup: CDR1 KGHSH, CDR2 LQKENI. V lost 0 bases and J lost 5, with 14 bases in between. CDR3 length: 15 residues. The chain's CDR3 is CASSPPGQITNEQYF. The CDR3 DNA follows: TGTGCCAGCTCACCACCCGGACAGATTACTAACGAGCAGTACTTC.

The gene calls are TRBV4-1 and TRBJ1-6; possible D gene TRBD1, 6 bases. The germline gives CDR1 MGHRA, CDR2 YSYEKL. The CDR3 runs 14 residues. Trimming removed 5 bases at V and 7 bases at J, with 12 bases between. The CDR3 DNA reads TGCGCCAGCAGCTACAGGGAATTGAATTCACCCCTCCACTTT. Protein: CASSYRELNSPLHF.

The chain links TRBV10-3 to TRBJ2-3; D not certain. V lost 2 bases and J 10 bases, leaving 10 bases between the germline ends. Germline V gene lookup returns CDR1 ENHRY and CDR2 SYGVKD. The CDR3 totals 12 residues. CDR3: CAISEVAEAQYF. CDR3 nucleotides: TGTGCCATCAGTGAGGTGGCAGAGGCGCAGTATTTT.

V is TRBV2 and J is TRBJ1-2, with TRBD1 identical over 7 bases. V was pared by 0 bases and J by 8 bases, with 9 bases of the junction left unmatched. Per the germline V gene, CDR1 is SNHLY and CDR2 is FYNNEI. CDR3 length equals 15 residues. The CDR3 region has the DNA TGTGCCAGCAGTGAAGCCCAGCCCCGACAGGGAGGCTACACCTTC. It is translated as CASSEAQPRQGGYTF.